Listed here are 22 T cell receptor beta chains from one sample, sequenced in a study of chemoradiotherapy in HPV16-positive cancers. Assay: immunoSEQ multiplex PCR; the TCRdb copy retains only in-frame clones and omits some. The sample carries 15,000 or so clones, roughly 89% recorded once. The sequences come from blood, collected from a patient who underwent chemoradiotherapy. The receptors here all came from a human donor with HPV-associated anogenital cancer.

This chain's CDR3 is CASSRTANTEAFF. In nucleotides, the CDR3 is TGTGCCAGCAGCCGGACGGCGAACACTGAAGCTTTCTTT. This chain uses TRBV7-9 with TRBJ1-1, with D unclear. The CDR3 contains 13 residues. Trimming shortened V by 5 bases and J by 1 base, and 8 bases separated the two germline ends. Germline CDR1 SEHNR, CDR2 FQNEAQ (reference sequence).

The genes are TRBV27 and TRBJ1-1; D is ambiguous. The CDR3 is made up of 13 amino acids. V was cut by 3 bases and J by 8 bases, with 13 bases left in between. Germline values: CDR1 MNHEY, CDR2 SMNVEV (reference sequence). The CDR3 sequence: CASSFSGYTEAFF. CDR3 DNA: TGTGCCAGCAGTTTCTCCGGGTATACAGAAGCTTTCTTT.

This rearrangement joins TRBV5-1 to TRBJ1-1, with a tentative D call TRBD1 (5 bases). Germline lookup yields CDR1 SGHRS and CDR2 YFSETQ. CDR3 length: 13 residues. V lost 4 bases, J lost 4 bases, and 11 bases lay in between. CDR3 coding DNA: TGCGCCAGCAGCCTTGGGGGGGGCACTGAAGCTTTCTTT. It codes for CASSLGGGTEAFF.

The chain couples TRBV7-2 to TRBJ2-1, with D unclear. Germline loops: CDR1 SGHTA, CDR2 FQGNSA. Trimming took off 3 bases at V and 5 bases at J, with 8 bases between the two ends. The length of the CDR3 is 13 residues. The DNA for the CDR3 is TGTGCCAGCAGCTTGGACCCACACAATGAGCAGTTCTTC. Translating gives CASSLDPHNEQFF.

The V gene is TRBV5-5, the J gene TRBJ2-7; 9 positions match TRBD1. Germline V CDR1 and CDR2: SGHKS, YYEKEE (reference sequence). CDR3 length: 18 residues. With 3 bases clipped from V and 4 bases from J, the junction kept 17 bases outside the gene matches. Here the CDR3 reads CASSWDRASGKGVYEQYF. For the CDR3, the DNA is TGTGCCAGCAGCTGGGACAGGGCTAGCGGTAAGGGGGTTTACGAGCAGTACTTC.

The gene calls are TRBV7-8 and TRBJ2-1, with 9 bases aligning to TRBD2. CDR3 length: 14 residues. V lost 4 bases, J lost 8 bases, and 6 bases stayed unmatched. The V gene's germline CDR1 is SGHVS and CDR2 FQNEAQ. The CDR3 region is CASSSREGLDEQFF. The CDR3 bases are TGTGCCAGCAGCTCGCGGGAGGGCCTCGATGAGCAGTTCTTC.

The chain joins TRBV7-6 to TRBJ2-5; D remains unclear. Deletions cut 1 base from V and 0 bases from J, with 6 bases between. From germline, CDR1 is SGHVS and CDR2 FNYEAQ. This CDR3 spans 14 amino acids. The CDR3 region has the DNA TGTGCCAGCAGCTTAGACCGGGACCAAGAGACCCAGTACTTC. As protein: CASSLDRDQETQYF.

This chain's CDR3 is CASSLGPRQGARYGYTF. DNA for the CDR3: TGTGCCAGCAGCTTGGGCCCGAGACAGGGGGCTCGGTATGGCTACACCTTC. The chain employs TRBV7-9 and TRBJ1-2; TRBD1 matches 10 bases. CDR1 and CDR2 from the germline V gene are SEHNR and FQNEAQ (reference sequence). This CDR3 comprises 17 residues. V lost 3 bases to trimming and J lost 5 bases; unmatched junction nucleotides: 12.

Written as DNA, the CDR3 is TGTGCCAGCTCACCGGGACAGCTTAAAGAGACCCAGTACTTC. Translated, it gives CASSPGQLKETQYF. The genes are TRBV18 and TRBJ2-5, with 7 bases lining up with TRBD1. The CDR3 runs 14 residues. J gave up 3 bases and V 3 bases, and 4 bases lay outside the gene matches. Per germline, CDR1 KGHSH and CDR2 LQKENI. Using reference TRBV18 and TRBJ2-5 for the parts outside the CDR3, the full variable domain is NAGVMQNPRHLVRRRGQEARLRCSPMKGHSHVYWYRQLPEEGLKFMVYLQKENIIDESGMPKERFSAEFPKEGPSILRIQQVVRGDSAAYFCASSPGQLKETQYFGPGTRLLVL.

The CDR3 DNA is TGTGCCAGCAAGGGGGTCTACGAGCAGTACTTC. Protein sequence: CASKGVYEQYF. The genes are TRBV27 and TRBJ2-7, with a tentative D call TRBD1 (6 bases). This CDR3 contains 11 residues. The ends were cut back, 7 bases at V and 3 bases at J, with 7 bases in the middle. The germline V gene encodes CDR1 MNHEY and CDR2 SMNVEV (reference sequence).

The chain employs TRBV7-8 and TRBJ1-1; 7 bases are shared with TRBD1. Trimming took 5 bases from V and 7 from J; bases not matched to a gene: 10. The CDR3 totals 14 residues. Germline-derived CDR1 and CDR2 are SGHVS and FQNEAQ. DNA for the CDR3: TGTGCCAGCAGCCCCCAGGACAGGCGGATTGAAGCTTTCTTT. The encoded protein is CASSPQDRRIEAFF.

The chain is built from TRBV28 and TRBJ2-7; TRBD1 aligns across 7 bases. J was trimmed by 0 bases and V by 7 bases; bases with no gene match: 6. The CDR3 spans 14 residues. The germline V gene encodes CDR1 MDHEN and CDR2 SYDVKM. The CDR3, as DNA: TGTGCCAGCACATTCGGGACAGCCTCCTACGAGCAGTACTTC. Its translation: CASTFGTASYEQYF.

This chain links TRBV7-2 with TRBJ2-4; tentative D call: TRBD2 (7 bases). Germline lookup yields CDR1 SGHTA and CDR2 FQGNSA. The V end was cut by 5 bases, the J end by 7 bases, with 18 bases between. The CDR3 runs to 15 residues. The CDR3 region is CASSPGRGAPNIQYF. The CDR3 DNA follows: TGTGCCAGCAGCCCCGGTCGGGGGGCCCCGAACATTCAGTACTTC.

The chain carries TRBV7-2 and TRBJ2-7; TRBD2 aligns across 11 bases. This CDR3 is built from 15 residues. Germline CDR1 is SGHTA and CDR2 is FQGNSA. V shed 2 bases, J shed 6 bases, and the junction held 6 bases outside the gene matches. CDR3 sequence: CASSLNPGTSGEQYF. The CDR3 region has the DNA TGTGCCAGCAGCTTAAATCCCGGGACTAGCGGCGAGCAGTACTTC.

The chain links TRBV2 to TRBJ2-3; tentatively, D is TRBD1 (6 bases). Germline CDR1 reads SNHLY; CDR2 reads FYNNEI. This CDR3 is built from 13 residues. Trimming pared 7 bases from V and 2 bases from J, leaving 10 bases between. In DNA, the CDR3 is TGTGCCAGCAAGAAGGGGGTCACAGATACGCAGTATTTT. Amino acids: CASKKGVTDTQYF.

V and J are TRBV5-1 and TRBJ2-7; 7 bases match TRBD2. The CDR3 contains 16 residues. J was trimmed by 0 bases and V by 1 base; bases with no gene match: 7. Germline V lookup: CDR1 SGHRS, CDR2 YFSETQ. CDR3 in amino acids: CASSLWPSGRSYEQYF. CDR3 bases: TGCGCCAGCAGCTTGTGGCCTAGCGGTCGCTCCTACGAGCAGTACTTC.

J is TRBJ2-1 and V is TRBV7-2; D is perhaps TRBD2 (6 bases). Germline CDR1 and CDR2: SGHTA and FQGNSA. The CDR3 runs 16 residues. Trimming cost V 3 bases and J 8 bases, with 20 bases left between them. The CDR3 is CASSLDAGPINDEQFF. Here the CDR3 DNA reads TGTGCCAGCAGCTTGGATGCGGGACCCATTAACGATGAGCAGTTCTTC.

The CDR3 reads CASSLNVDSPLHF. The CDR3 DNA reads as TGCGCCAGCAGCTTAAATGTCGATTCACCCCTCCACTTT. This sequence joins TRBV5-1 and TRBJ1-6; D gene unclear. Trimming took 2 bases from V and 8 from J, leaving 8 bases between them. Germline loops: CDR1 SGHRS, CDR2 YFSETQ. This CDR3 spans 13 amino acids. Complete variable domain (other parts from reference TRBV5-1 and TRBJ1-6): KAGVTQTPRYLIKTRGQQVTLSCSPISGHRSVSWYQQTPGQGLQFLFEYFSETQRNKGNFPGRFSGRQFSNSRSEMNVSTLELGDSALYLCASSLNVDSPLHFGNGTRLTVT.

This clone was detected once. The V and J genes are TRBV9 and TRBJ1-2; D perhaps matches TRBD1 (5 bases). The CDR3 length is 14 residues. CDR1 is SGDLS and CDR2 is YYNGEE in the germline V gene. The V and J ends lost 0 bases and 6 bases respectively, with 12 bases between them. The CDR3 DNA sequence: TGTGCCAGCAGCGTAGATGGAAACAGGAATGGCTACACCTTC. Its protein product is CASSVDGNRNGYTF.

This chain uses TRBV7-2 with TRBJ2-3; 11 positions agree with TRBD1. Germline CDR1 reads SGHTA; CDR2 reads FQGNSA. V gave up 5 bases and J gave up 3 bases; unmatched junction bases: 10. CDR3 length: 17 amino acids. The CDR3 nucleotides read TGTGCCAGCAGCATACGGGGGACAGGGGGACGGACAGATACGCAGTATTTT. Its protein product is CASSIRGTGGRTDTQYF.

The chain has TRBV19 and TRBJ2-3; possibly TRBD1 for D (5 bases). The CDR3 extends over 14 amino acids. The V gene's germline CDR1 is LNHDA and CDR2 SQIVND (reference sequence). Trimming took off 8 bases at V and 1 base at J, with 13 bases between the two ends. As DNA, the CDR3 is TGTGCCAGTGGTCGACAGAGCCGCACAGATACGCAGTATTTT. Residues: CASGRQSRTDTQYF. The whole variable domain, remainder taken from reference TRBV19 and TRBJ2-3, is DGGITQSPKYLFRKEGQNVTLSCEQNLNHDAMYWYRQDPGQGLRLIYYSQIVNDFQKGDIAEGYSVSREKKESFPLTVTSAQKNPTAFYLCASGRQSRTDTQYFGPGTRLTVL.

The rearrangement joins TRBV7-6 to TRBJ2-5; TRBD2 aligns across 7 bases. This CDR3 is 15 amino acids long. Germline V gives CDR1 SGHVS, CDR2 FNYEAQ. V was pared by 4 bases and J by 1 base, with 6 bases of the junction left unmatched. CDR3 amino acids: CASSYILAVQETQYF. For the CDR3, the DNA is TGTGCCAGCAGCTACATCCTAGCGGTCCAAGAGACCCAGTACTTC.